This paragraph covers one T cell receptor (beta chain) sequence. Its antigen is unknown. Per-base qualities were not stored, and no clone one base away is much larger. The sample comes from a study of shared clonotypes between healthy human individuals (dated by TCRdb to 2018 to 2021). With regard to the full study: The cohort included three men and a couple of women between 18 and 49 years of age. To estimate repertoire size and how much clonotype sharing occurs between individuals, the study deeply sequenced the blood TCR repertoires of roughly 5 healthy adults. Leukapheresis yielded between about 0.85 and 10 billion PBMCs per donor. Per donor, three plates each were used for CD4 naive and CD4 memory, two for CD8 naive, and one for CD8 memory. To increase sequencing depth and limit assay-specific biases, different laboratories used diverse techniques to prepare libraries and sequence TCR repertoires. Results and caveats for the whole study, not just this receptor: Sharing across a few donors was observed for about 5% of naive CD4, 3.5% of naive CD8, 2% to 2.5% of memory CD4, and about 0.39% of memory CD8 clonotypes. Because the study included only a small number of donors, the genetic and exposure-history diversity represented was limited. Estimated clonotype richness was generally larger for naive than for memory subsets. Incomplete sequencing was indicated by rarefaction of sorted-subset datasets, despite the large sequencing depth. Pairwise subsampling led to the expectation that sequencing depth would affect the degree of clonotype sharing among donors. Sampling was limited to blood, and TCR repertoires in tissue likely differ from TCR repertoires in blood. Higher generation probabilities were observed for clonotypes shared by all four sorted-subset donors than for non-shared clonotypes.

CD8 naive samples were obtained by positive selection for CCR7 among CD45RO-negative cells, yielding a CD45RA+CCR7+ population from which TemRA cells were excluded. The donors were healthy, HIV-negative adults who had no recently reported acute infections or vaccinations. Every donor was a Caucasian adult residing in Nashville, Tennessee, USA. After blood collection by leukapheresis, PBMCs were isolated using Ficoll-Histopaque density gradient centrifugation and then cryopreserved in the vapor phase of liquid nitrogen. Analytical flow cytometry was used to check the purity and quantity of each magnetically sorted T cell population. Genomic DNA was isolated from every sorted fraction and measured by UV absorbance on a Nanodrop 2000c. Using the deep immunoSEQ assay, multiplex PCR amplified TCR CDR3 regions from genomic DNA. For each cell subset, the extracted genomic DNA was distributed evenly across all wells of several immunoSEQ 96-well plates, and each plate served as one replicate. For sorted subsets, about 220 ng of genomic DNA, equivalent to roughly 30,000 T cell genomes, went into each replicate PCR. The purified libraries were quantified using a Qubit 3.0 fluorometer, sized with a Bioanalyzer 2100, and then quantified again using the KAPA Library Quantification kit. Every immunoSEQ 96-well plate was sequenced on a separate single-read 150-cycle Illumina NextSeq 550 flow cell. The authors processed their data as follows. Because only junctional sequences without quality scores were contained in the immunoSEQ output, filtering matching that applied to full-length reads could not be performed. To assign V/J genes and CDR3, sequences were annotated using PyIR, a Python wrapper for IgBLAST v1.9, with IMGT germline references. Reads with weak V/J assignments (E-value above 1e-6), missing CDR3, stop codons, out-of-frame junctions, or ambiguous translated residues were removed. V3J clonotypes were defined as sequences sharing the same inferred V gene, J gene, and CDR3 amino acid sequence. Percentage overlap between repertoires was calculated by dividing the number of shared unique clonotypes by the size of the smaller repertoire. Three approaches were used to assess repertoire richness: RTK rarefaction, the Chao1 estimator, and Recon v2.1 estimates of unobserved clonotypes. Generation probabilities for all TCRbeta clonotypes obtained by the gDNA method from a handful of donors were computed using OLGA. Drawn from immuneACCESS, this table holds only the in-frame rearrangements with V and J called that TCRdb kept. Clones are partly lost; checked studies trace under half to an unresolved V gene and leave the rest unexplained. That table furnishes V, J and clone size, whereas the DNA furnished D and trimming. This sample comprises around 2,000,000 clones, about 92% of them detected only once. The ten most abundant clones make up more than 1.5% of the sample.

Trimming takes 3 bases from V and 0 bases from J, and the germline ends sit 9 bases apart. The CDR3 spans 16 residues, from the cysteine through the phenylalanine. Solely the CDR3 DNA is kept, with 48 bases framed from the first base. As encoded in the germline V gene (reference sequence), CDR1 is SEHNR while CDR2 is FQNEAQ. Sequenced input: naive CD8+ T cells from PBMCs. According to the study, the label for this sample's cell subset or site signals: CD45RA+CCR7+. Recombination joined TRBV7-9 with TRBJ2-6, with the D gene call left open. The sequence was obtained from a man in his late teens or twenties in good health. Some clones in this sample may be carry-over from other donors' samples. The CDR3 has the sequence CASSLPTFSGANVLTF. The DNA sequence is as follows: TGTGCCAGCAGCTTGCCTACGTTCTCTGGGGCCAACGTCCTGACTTTC.